The rows below give T cell receptor beta chains drawn from one sample of a study of cytomegalovirus exposure and HLA in healthy donors. Only in-frame clones appear in the TCRdb table, and some are missing; sequencing was by immunoSEQ multiplex PCR. Counted here are 95,000 to 150,000 clones, roughly four fifths occurring once; the ten biggest clones make up around 3.5%. The sample was PBMCs. These receptors were obtained from a middle-aged woman in good health and CMV-seropositive. The CDR3 runs from the conserved cysteine through the conserved F or W. D genes are given only for firm matches. Size values are once, few and many counts, or a class for expanded clones, and some rows have none.

v_call	clone_size	j_call	d_call	cdr3_aa	cdr3_nt
TRBV29-1	once	TRBJ2-1	.	CSVEQKTYNEQFF	TGCAGCGTTGAGCAGAAAACGTACAATGAGCAGTTCTTC
TRBV19	.	TRBJ1-5	.	CASSTNRVGGQPQHF	TGTGCCAGTAGTACAAACAGGGTAGGGGGTCAGCCCCAGCATTTT
TRBV9	.	TRBJ2-5	.	CASSKSGAVQETQYF	TGTGCCAGCAGCAAGTCAGGGGCGGTACAAGAGACCCAGTACTTC
TRBV28	once	TRBJ2-3	TRBD2	CASSLYGPSGGWDTQYF	TGTGCCAGCAGTTTATACGGGCCTAGCGGGGGTTGGGATACGCAGTATTTT
TRBV5-1	.	TRBJ2-2	.	CASSLSSGTVTGELFF	TGCGCCAGCAGCTTATCAAGCGGCACGGTCACCGGGGAGCTGTTTTTT
TRBV6-1	.	TRBJ2-2	TRBD2	CASSGLAGDTGELFF	TGTGCCAGCAGTGGACTAGCGGGAGACACCGGGGAGCTGTTTTTT
TRBV6-1	.	TRBJ2-5	.	CASKRVPETQYF	TGTGCCAGCAAGAGGGTCCCAGAGACCCAGTACTTC
TRBV10-3	.	TRBJ2-3	TRBD1	CAIRTGTGTPTDTQYF	TGTGCCATCAGGACCGGGACAGGGACGCCGACAGATACGCAGTATTTT
TRBV7-6	.	TRBJ1-3	TRBD1	CASSLSGTGLAGNTIYF	TGTGCCAGCAGCTTATCTGGGACAGGGTTAGCTGGAAACACCATATATTTT
TRBV7-9	.	TRBJ2-7	TRBD1	CASIAPGQGSYEQYF	TGTGCCAGCATAGCGCCGGGACAGGGTTCCTACGAGCAGTACTTC
TRBV5-1	.	TRBJ1-1	.	CASSFSDTDTEAFF	TGCGCCAGCAGCTTTTCGGACACTGACACTGAAGCTTTCTTT
TRBV11-2	.	TRBJ2-3	TRBD2	CASSRLLAGGFFSTDTQYF	TGTGCCAGCAGTCGCTTACTAGCGGGAGGGTTCTTTAGCACAGATACGCAGTATTTT
TRBV19	.	TRBJ2-7	TRBD2	CASSISGTSGRLNEQYF	TGTGCCAGTAGTATATCAGGGACTAGCGGGAGACTGAACGAGCAGTACTTC
TRBV27	.	TRBJ1-5	.	CASSSVQGGNQPQHF	TGTGCCAGCAGTTCGGTACAGGGAGGCAATCAGCCCCAGCATTTT
TRBV5-6	.	TRBJ1-2	TRBD1	CASSYPGQGKYGYTF	TGTGCCAGCAGCTATCCGGGACAGGGTAAATATGGCTACACCTTC
TRBV7-3	.	TRBJ1-3	.	CASSLMGSSSGNTIYF	TGTGCCAGCAGCTTAATGGGCTCAAGCTCTGGAAACACCATATATTTT
TRBV5-6	.	TRBJ2-1	TRBD2	CASSGVGRAHYNEQFF	TGTGCCAGCAGCGGGGTGGGGAGGGCCCATTACAATGAGCAGTTCTTC